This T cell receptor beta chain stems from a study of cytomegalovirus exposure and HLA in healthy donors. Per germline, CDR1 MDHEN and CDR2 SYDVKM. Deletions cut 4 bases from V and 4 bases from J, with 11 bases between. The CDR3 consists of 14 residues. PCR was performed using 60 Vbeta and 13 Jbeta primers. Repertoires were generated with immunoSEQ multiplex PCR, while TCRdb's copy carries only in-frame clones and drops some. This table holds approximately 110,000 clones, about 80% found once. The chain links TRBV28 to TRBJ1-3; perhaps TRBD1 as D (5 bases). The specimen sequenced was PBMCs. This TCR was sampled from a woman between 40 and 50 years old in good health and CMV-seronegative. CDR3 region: CASSSGGGGNTIYF. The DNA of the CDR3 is TGTGCCAGCAGTTCGGGGGGTGGAGGAAACACCATATATTTT.